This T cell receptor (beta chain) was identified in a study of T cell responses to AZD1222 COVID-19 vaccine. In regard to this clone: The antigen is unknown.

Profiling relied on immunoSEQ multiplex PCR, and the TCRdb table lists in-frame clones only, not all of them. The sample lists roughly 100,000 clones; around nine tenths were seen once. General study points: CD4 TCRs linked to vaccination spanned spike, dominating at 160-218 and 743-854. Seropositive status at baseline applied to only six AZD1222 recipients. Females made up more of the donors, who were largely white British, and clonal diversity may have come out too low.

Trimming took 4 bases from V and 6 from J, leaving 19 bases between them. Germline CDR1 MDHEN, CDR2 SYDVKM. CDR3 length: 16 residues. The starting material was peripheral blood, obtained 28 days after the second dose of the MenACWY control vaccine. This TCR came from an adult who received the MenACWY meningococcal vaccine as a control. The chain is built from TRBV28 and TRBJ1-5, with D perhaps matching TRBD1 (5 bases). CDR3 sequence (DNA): TGTGCCAGCAGTTCTTCCGGGGCCCCGGTGGGTCAGCCCCAGCATTTT. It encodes CASSSSGAPVGQPQHF.